A single sample gave rise to the 22 T cell receptor beta chains below, sequenced in a study of cytomegalovirus exposure and HLA in healthy donors. Primers for the PCR totalled 60 Vbeta and 13 Jbeta. TCRdb's copy holds only in-frame clones and misses some; the assay was immunoSEQ multiplex PCR. The sample has about 140,000 clones, 60% to 85% seen once; the top ten hold about 1.7%. The sequenced sample consisted of PBMCs. The source of these receptors is a man aged 40-50 years in good health and CMV-seronegative.

The rearrangement links TRBV4-1 to TRBJ1-2; D perhaps matches TRBD1 (5 bases). Germline CDR1 and CDR2: MGHRA and YSYEKL. The ends were cut back, 6 bases at V and 8 bases at J, with 16 bases in the middle. The CDR3 contains 13 residues. The CDR3 is CASSPPDIRGYTF. As DNA, the CDR3 is TGCGCCAGCAGTCCACCGGACATACGCGGCTACACCTTC.

The chain is built from TRBV5-5 and TRBJ2-3; weak D call: TRBD2 (5 bases). Trimming took 2 bases from V and 5 from J, leaving 15 bases between them. Per the germline V gene, CDR1 is SGHKS and CDR2 is YYEKEE (reference sequence). The CDR3 totals 15 residues. This chain's CDR3 is CASSFLDYTQDTQYF. CDR3 nucleotide sequence: TGTGCCAGCAGCTTTCTAGACTACACCCAAGATACGCAGTATTTT.

The table lists this clone with a count of one. The J gene is TRBJ2-1, the V gene TRBV29-1, with D maybe TRBD1 (6 bases). Trimming took 0 bases from V and 10 from J, leaving 37 bases between them. This CDR3 has 21 residues. Per the germline V gene, CDR1 is SQVTM and CDR2 is ANQGSEA. The CDR3 reads CSVEDTKTGLPSSALIKEQFF. The CDR3 DNA follows: TGCAGCGTTGAAGATACCAAGACAGGACTTCCATCCTCAGCACTGATCAAAGAGCAGTTCTTC.

The chain links TRBV5-6 to TRBJ2-7; D may be TRBD2 (6 bases). V was clipped by 4 bases and J by 7 bases, with 24 bases between them. This CDR3 contains 16 residues. Germline lookup yields CDR1 SGHDT and CDR2 YYEEEE. The CDR3 protein is CASSRAGTDPVREQYF. The CDR3 DNA follows: TGTGCCAGCAGCCGGGCCGGGACTGACCCGGTGAGGGAGCAGTACTTC.

The rearrangement links TRBV7-9 to TRBJ1-1; D is possibly TRBD1 (6 bases). Germline V gives CDR1 SEHNR, CDR2 FQNEAQ (reference sequence). The length of the CDR3 is 14 residues. Deletions cut 0 bases from V and 6 bases from J, with 11 bases between. CDR3: CASSLAPGQPEAFF. CDR3 coding DNA: TGTGCCAGCAGCTTAGCGCCAGGACAGCCTGAAGCTTTCTTT.

This sequence joins TRBV7-2 and TRBJ1-2; D remains ambiguous. CDR1 is SGHTA and CDR2 is FQGNSA in the germline V gene. This CDR3 region has 13 residues. V lost 5 bases and J 2 bases, leaving 9 bases between the germline ends. The CDR3 DNA follows: TGTGCCAGCAGCCTAGGAGGGAACTATGGCTACACCTTC. It is translated as CASSLGGNYGYTF. Variable domain in full (rest from reference TRBV7-2 and TRBJ1-2): GAGVSQSPSNKVTEKGKDVELRCDPISGHTALYWYRQSLGQGLEFLIYFQGNSAPDKSGLPSDRFSAERTGGSVSTLTIQRTQQEDSAVYLCASSLGGNYGYTFGSGTRLTVV.

The rearrangement uses TRBV2 and TRBJ2-2; the D is unclear. Per germline, CDR1 SNHLY and CDR2 FYNNEI. The CDR3 covers 13 residues. The V gene lost 4 bases and the J gene lost 2 bases, with 5 bases spanning the gap. This chain's CDR3 is CASSVENTGELFF. For the CDR3, the DNA is TGTGCCAGCAGTGTAGAAAACACCGGGGAGCTGTTTTTT.

The V call is TRBV28, the J call TRBJ2-3; possibly TRBD1 for D (6 bases). The germline V gene encodes CDR1 MDHEN and CDR2 SYDVKM. V was clipped by 5 bases and J by 0 bases, with 12 bases between them. CDR3 length: 15 amino acids. For the CDR3, the DNA is TGTGCCAGCAGTCACGACAGGCCTAGCACAGATACGCAGTATTTT. Its protein product is CASSHDRPSTDTQYF.

The chain uses TRBV28 and TRBJ1-1; D may be TRBD1 (6 bases). V was cut by 4 bases and J by 1 base, with 13 bases left in between. The CDR3 consists of 15 residues. Germline V gives CDR1 MDHEN, CDR2 SYDVKM. The CDR3 region is CASSSGGGENTEAFF. As DNA, the CDR3 is TGTGCCAGCAGTTCTGGAGGGGGGGAGAACACTGAAGCTTTCTTT.

This chain uses TRBV4-1 with TRBJ2-7; maybe TRBD1 (6 bases). The CDR3 is made up of 13 amino acids. Trimming took 1 base from V and 4 from J, leaving 8 bases between them. The germline gives CDR1 MGHRA, CDR2 YSYEKL. Written as DNA, the CDR3 is TGCGCCAGCAGCCAAGTACAGGGATACGAGCAGTACTTC. It translates to CASSQVQGYEQYF.

V is TRBV28 and J is TRBJ2-2; a possible D gene is TRBD2 (6 bases). Germline-derived CDR1 and CDR2 are MDHEN and SYDVKM. This CDR3 contains 19 residues. V lost 5 bases to trimming and J lost 3 bases, with 25 bases between them. This CDR3 is CASSTGAMFGSFYTGELFF. The CDR3 DNA is TGTGCCAGCAGTACCGGGGCGATGTTCGGGAGCTTTTACACCGGGGAGCTGTTTTTT.

CDR3: CASSQVAGGPLGLQYF. The CDR3 DNA follows: TGCGCCAGCAGCCAGGTTGCGGGGGGCCCGCTGGGGTTGCAGTACTTC. The chain carries TRBV4-1 and TRBJ2-7; TRBD2 matches 8 bases. J gave up 9 bases and V 3 bases, and 16 bases lay outside the gene matches. Germline V gene sequence: CDR1 MGHRA, CDR2 YSYEKL. The length of the CDR3 is 16 residues.

There are a few counts of this clone. CDR3 nucleotide sequence: TGTGCCAGCAGCTCCCCAGCGGGGTACCAAGAGACCCAGTACTTC. Its protein is CASSSPAGYQETQYF. The genes are TRBV7-9 and TRBJ2-5; 7 nucleotides align to TRBD2. The CDR3 is 15 amino acids. Per germline, CDR1 SEHNR and CDR2 FQNEAQ (reference sequence). Trimming at V came to 4 bases and at J to 0 bases, leaving 5 bases not matched to a gene.

The gene calls are TRBV28 and TRBJ2-5; D not resolved. This CDR3 spans 12 amino acids. Germline V gene sequence: CDR1 MDHEN, CDR2 SYDVKM. Deletions cut 6 bases from V and 1 base from J, with 6 bases between. In DNA, the CDR3 is TGTGCCAGCAGAGTTAGCCAAGAGACCCAGTACTTC. Its protein product is CASRVSQETQYF. The whole variable domain, remainder taken from reference TRBV28 and TRBJ2-5, is DVKVTQSSRYLVKRTGEKVFLECVQDMDHENMFWYRQDPGLGLRLIYFSYDVKMKEKGDIPEGYSVSREKKERFSLILESASTNQTSMYLCASRVSQETQYFGPGTRLLVL.

The chain carries TRBV7-9 and TRBJ2-5; tentative D call: TRBD2 (5 bases). Germline CDR1 reads SEHNR; CDR2 reads FQNEAQ (reference sequence). The CDR3 is made up of 15 amino acids. With 0 bases removed from V and 5 bases from J, the gap between germline ends came to 13 bases. CDR3 sequence (DNA): TGTGCCAGCAGCTTAGCGTTAGAGGGATCGGAGACCCAGTACTTC. Its translation is CASSLALEGSETQYF.

V is TRBV19 and J is TRBJ1-5; possible D gene TRBD1, 5 bases. The CDR3 is 15 amino acids. V was shortened by 6 bases and J by 7 bases, with 19 bases between the two germline ends. Germline V gene lookup returns CDR1 LNHDA and CDR2 SQIVND (reference sequence). The CDR3 DNA reads as TGTGCCAGTAGCCCCTTCGGGGGAGACGACCAGCCCCAGCATTTT. Translating gives CASSPFGGDDQPQHF.

This clone occurred a few times. The gene calls are TRBV27 and TRBJ2-3, with 7 bases fitting TRBD1. The CDR3 totals 16 residues. V was pared by 3 bases and J by 6 bases, with 12 bases of the junction left unmatched. Germline loops: CDR1 MNHEY, CDR2 SMNVEV (reference sequence). CDR3 region: CASSFGHMTGNDTQYF. For the CDR3, the DNA is TGTGCCAGCAGTTTCGGACATATGACAGGGAATGATACGCAGTATTTT.

The rearrangement joins TRBV7-3 to TRBJ2-6; D is uncertain. The V gene's germline CDR1 is SGHTA and CDR2 FQGTGA. The CDR3 totals 14 residues. Between the trimmed V and J ends, which lost 4 bases and 4 bases, there was a span of 8 bases. This CDR3 reads CASSSSRGANVLTF. In DNA, the CDR3 is TGTGCCAGCAGCTCCTCCAGGGGGGCCAACGTCCTGACTTTC.

The chain is built from TRBV7-3 and TRBJ2-1, with a possible D match to TRBD2 (7 bases). The CDR3 runs to 15 residues. The V and J ends lost 2 bases and 5 bases respectively, with 13 bases between them. The germline gives CDR1 SGHTA, CDR2 FQGTGA. The CDR3 DNA sequence: TGTGCCAGCAGCTTATTGGGGGGGCCTAACAATGAGCAGTTCTTC. Its translation is CASSLLGGPNNEQFF.

The rearrangement joins TRBV7-3 to TRBJ2-1; the match to TRBD1 covers 10 bases. This CDR3 has 14 amino acids. With 4 bases clipped from V and 9 bases from J, the junction kept 6 bases outside the gene matches. The germline gives CDR1 SGHTA, CDR2 FQGTGA. CDR3 loop: CASSSQTGGTEQFF. DNA of the CDR3: TGTGCCAGCAGCTCTCAGACAGGGGGCACTGAGCAGTTCTTC.

This chain joins TRBV2 and TRBJ2-5; 14 bases map to TRBD2. Germline V gene sequence: CDR1 SNHLY, CDR2 FYNNEI. The CDR3 covers 16 residues. V was clipped by 6 bases and J by 5 bases; unmatched bases: 8. The chain's CDR3 is CASRLTSGGAGETQYF. CDR3 DNA: TGTGCCAGCAGGCTGACTAGCGGGGGGGCCGGGGAGACCCAGTACTTC. Complete variable domain (other parts from reference TRBV2 and TRBJ2-5): EPEVTQTPSHQVTQMGQEVILRCVPISNHLYFYWYRQILGQKVEFLVSFYNNEISEKSEIFDDQFSVERPDGSNFTLKIRSTKLEDSAMYFCASRLTSGGAGETQYFGPGTRLLVL.

This sequence joins TRBV6-5 and TRBJ1-1, with 9 nucleotides matching TRBD1. The CDR3 consists of 15 residues. With 6 bases clipped from V and 5 bases from J, the junction kept 10 bases outside the gene matches. Germline V gives CDR1 MNHEY, CDR2 SVGAGI. This CDR3 reads CASRALQGARTEAFF. The CDR3 DNA reads as TGTGCCAGCAGGGCTTTACAGGGGGCGAGAACTGAAGCTTTCTTT.